A selection of T cell receptor beta chains follows, all from one sample in a study of T cell changes during pregnancy in multiple sclerosis. TCRdb keeps only in-frame clones here, not all; method: immunoSEQ multiplex PCR. The sample carries about 38,000 clones, around 90% recorded once. The source was CD4+ T cells from peripheral blood mononuclear cells, collected after pregnancy. These receptors originate from a female donor in good health, enrolled as a control in a pregnancy study. CDR3s include the opening cysteine and the closing phenylalanine or tryptophan. Size tells how often a clone was seen (once, few, many) or the class of an expanded clone, and some rows leave it out.

j_gene | v_gene | abundance | CDR3aa
TRBJ1-1 | TRBV11-3 | - | CASSFIEAFF
TRBJ2-5 | TRBV19 | - | CASRTLSGTVRSLEETQYF
TRBJ1-2 | TRBV19 | - | CASSLTQQGYGYTF
TRBJ1-1 | TRBV19 | few | CASNARQGTEAFF
TRBJ1-2 | TRBV6-5 | - | CASRPRQGGIYGYTF
TRBJ1-2 | TRBV19 | - | CASRERVNYGYTF
TRBJ1-5 | TRBV6-1 | - | CATVTGASNQPQHF
TRBJ1-1 | TRBV5-6 | - | CASTLGHNTEAFF
TRBJ2-1 | TRBV5-4 | - | CASSLGGTSGGVGFF
TRBJ1-2 | TRBV19 | once | CASSILDRSGYGYTF
TRBJ1-5 | TRBV29-1 | - | CSVAGGVGQPQHF
TRBJ1-1 | TRBV6-5 | - | CASGLLTGPGAEAFF
TRBJ1-3 | TRBV6-5 | - | CASSSTVGNTIYF
TRBJ2-3 | TRBV5-1 | once | CASSQGTSGGRSTDTQYF
TRBJ1-1 | TRBV5-4 | - | CASSLGKGVSMRTEAFF
TRBJ1-3 | TRBV5-4 | - | CASGSGPSKGSGGNTIYF
TRBJ1-5 | TRBV28 | - | CASSLTGGNNQPQHF
TRBJ2-2 | TRBV7-7 | - | CASSLGGTGELFF
TRBJ2-3 | TRBV28 | - | CASSLTMELGTQYF
TRBJ1-2 | TRBV9 | - | CASSAQPAANYGYTF
TRBJ2-3 | TRBV15 | - | CATSRDRLDTQYF